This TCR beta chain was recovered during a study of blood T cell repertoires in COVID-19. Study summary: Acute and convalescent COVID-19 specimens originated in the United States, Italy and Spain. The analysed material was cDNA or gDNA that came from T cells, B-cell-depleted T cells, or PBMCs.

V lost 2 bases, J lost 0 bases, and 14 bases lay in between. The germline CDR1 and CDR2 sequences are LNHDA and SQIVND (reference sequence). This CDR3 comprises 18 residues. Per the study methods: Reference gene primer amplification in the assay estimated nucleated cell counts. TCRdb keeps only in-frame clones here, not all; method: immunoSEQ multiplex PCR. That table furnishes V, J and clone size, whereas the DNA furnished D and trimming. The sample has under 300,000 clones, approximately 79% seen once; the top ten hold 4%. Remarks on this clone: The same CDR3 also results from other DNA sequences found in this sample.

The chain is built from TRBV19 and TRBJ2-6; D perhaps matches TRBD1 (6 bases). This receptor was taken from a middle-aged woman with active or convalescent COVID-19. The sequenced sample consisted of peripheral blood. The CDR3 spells CASSILAGANSGANVLTF. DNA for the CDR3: TGTGCCAGTAGTATATTGGCAGGGGCAAACTCTGGGGCCAACGTCCTGACTTTC.